This T cell receptor beta chain was recovered during a study of cytomegalovirus exposure and HLA in healthy donors. PCR primers comprised 60 Vbeta and 13 Jbeta primers. Produced via immunoSEQ multiplex PCR; TCRdb's table is partial and in-frame only. The data contain around 140,000 clones, approximately 8.9% of them singletons. Germline assignment: CDR1 SGHRS and CDR2 YFSETQ. This CDR3 comprises 13 residues. V gave up 4 bases and J gave up 7 bases, with 9 bases separating them. Sequencing was carried out using PBMCs. The chain recombines TRBV5-1 with TRBJ1-6, with D unresolved. The sequence derives from a woman aged 40 to 55 in good health and CMV-seropositive. In DNA, the CDR3 is TGCGCCAGCAGCATGGACCAGAATTCACCCCTCCACTTT. This translates into CASSMDQNSPLHF.